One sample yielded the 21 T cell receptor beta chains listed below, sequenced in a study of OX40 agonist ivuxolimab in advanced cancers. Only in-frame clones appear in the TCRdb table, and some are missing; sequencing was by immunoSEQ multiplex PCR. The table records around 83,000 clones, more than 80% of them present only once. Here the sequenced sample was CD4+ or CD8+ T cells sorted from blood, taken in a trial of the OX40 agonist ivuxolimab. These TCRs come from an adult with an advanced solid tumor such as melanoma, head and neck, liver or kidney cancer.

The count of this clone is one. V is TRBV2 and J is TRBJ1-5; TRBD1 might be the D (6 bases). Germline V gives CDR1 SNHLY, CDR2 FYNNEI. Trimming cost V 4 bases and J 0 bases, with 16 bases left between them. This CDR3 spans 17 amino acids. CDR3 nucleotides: TGTGCCAGCAGTGGGGCCGCGGACAGCAATAGCAATCAGCCCCAGCATTTT. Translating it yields CASSGAADSNSNQPQHF.

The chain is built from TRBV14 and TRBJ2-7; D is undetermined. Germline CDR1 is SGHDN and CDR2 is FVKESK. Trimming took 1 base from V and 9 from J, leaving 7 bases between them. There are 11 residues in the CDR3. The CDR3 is CASSQGRGQYF. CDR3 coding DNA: TGTGCCAGCAGCCAAGGCAGAGGGCAGTACTTC.

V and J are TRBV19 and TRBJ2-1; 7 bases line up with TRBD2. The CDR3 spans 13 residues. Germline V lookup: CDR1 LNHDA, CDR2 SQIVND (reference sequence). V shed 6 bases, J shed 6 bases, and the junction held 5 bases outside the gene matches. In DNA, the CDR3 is TGTGCCAGTAGGCAAGTAGCGGGCAATGAGCAGTTCTTC. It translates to CASRQVAGNEQFF.

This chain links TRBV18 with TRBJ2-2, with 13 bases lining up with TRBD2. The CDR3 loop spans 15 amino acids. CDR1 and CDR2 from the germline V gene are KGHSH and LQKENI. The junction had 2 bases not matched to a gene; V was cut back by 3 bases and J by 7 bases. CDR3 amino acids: CASSPRLAGGGELFF. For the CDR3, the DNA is TGTGCCAGCTCACCCCGACTAGCGGGAGGCGGGGAGCTGTTTTTT.

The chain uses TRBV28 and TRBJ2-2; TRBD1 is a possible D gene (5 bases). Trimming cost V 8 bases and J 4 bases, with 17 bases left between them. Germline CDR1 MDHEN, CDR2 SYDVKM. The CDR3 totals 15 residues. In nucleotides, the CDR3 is TGTGCCAGCTACCCCCAGGCAGGGTCCACCGGGGAGCTGTTTTTT. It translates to CASYPQAGSTGELFF.

The CDR3 reads CASSLARGATNEKLFF. The DNA for the CDR3 is TGCGCCAGCAGCTTGGCTCGGGGAGCAACTAATGAAAAACTGTTTTTT. This chain connects TRBV5-1 to TRBJ1-4; D is ambiguous. The V gene lost 0 bases and the J gene lost 0 bases, with 9 bases spanning the gap. This CDR3 is 16 amino acids long. Germline assignment: CDR1 SGHRS and CDR2 YFSETQ.

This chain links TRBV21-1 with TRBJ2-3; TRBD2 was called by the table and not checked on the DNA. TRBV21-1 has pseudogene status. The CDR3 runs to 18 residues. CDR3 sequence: CASSKAGLAGGPPDTQYF. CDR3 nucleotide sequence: TGTGCCAGCAGCAAAGCGGGACTAGCGGGAGGGCCCCCAGATACGCAGTATTTT.

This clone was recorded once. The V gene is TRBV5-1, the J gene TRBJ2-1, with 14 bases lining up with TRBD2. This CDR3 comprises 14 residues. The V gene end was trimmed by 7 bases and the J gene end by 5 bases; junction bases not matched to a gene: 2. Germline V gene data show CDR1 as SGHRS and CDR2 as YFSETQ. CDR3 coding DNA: TGCGCCAGCCGACTAGCGGGAGGGGACAATGAGCAGTTCTTC. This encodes CASRLAGGDNEQFF.

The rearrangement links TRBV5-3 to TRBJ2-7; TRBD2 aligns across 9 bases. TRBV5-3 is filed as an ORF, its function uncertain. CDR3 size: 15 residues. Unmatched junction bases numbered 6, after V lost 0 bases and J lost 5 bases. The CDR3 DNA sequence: TGTGCCAGAAGCTTGGTAGCGGGAGTTTTCCACGAGCAGTACTTC. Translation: CARSLVAGVFHEQYF.

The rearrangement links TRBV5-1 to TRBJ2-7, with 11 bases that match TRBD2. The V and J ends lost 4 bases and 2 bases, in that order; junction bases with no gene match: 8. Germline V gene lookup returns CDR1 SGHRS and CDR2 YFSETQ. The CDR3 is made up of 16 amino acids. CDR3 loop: CASSPHLAGGAYEQYF. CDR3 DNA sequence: TGCGCCAGCAGCCCCCACCTAGCGGGAGGTGCCTACGAGCAGTACTTC.

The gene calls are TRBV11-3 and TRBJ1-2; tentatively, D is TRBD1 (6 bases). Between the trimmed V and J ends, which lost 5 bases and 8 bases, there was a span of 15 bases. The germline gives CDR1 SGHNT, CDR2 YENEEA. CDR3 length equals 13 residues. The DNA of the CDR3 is TGTGCCAGCAGCACCCCCCCAGGGGACGGCTACACCTTC. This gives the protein CASSTPPGDGYTF.

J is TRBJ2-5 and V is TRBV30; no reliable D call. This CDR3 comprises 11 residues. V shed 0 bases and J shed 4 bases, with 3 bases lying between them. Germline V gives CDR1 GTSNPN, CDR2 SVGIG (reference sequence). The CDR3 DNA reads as TGTGCCTGGAGTGTCGCAGAGACCCAGTACTTC. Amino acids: CAWSVAETQYF.

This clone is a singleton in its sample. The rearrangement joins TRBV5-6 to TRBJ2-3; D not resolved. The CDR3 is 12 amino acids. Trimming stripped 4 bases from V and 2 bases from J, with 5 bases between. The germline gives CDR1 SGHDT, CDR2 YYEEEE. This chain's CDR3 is CASSVTTDTQYF. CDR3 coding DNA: TGTGCCAGCAGCGTCACCACAGATACGCAGTATTTT.

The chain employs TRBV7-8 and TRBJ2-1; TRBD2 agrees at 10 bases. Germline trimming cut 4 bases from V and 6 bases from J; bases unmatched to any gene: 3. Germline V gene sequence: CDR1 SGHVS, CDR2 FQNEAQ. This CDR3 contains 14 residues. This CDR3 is CASSSGLAPNEQFF. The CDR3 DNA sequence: TGTGCCAGCAGCTCGGGACTAGCGCCCAATGAGCAGTTCTTC. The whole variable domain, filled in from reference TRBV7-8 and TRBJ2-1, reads GAGVSQSPRYKVAKRGQDVALRCDPISGHVSLFWYQQALGQGPEFLTYFQNEAQLDKSGLPSDRFFAERPEGSVSTLKIQRTQQEDSAVYLCASSSGLAPNEQFFGPGTRLTVL.

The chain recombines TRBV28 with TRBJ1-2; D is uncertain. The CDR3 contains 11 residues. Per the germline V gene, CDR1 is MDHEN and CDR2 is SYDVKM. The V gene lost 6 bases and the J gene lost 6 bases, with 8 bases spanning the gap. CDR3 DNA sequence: TGTGCCAGCAGCGCCTTTGATGGCTACACCTTC. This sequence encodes CASSAFDGYTF.

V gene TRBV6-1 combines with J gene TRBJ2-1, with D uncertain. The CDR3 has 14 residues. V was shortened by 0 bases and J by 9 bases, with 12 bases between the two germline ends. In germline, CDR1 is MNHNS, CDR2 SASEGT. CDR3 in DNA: TGTGCCAGCAGTGAAGCCTGGGCGATTGGTGAGCAGTTCTTC. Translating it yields CASSEAWAIGEQFF.

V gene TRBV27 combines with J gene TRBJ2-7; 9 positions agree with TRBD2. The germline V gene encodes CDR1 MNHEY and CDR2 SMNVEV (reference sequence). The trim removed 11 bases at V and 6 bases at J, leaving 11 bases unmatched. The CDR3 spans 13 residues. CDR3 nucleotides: TGTGCCCGCCGAAGGCCAGCGGGAGGCGAGCAGTACTTC. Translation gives CARRRPAGGEQYF.

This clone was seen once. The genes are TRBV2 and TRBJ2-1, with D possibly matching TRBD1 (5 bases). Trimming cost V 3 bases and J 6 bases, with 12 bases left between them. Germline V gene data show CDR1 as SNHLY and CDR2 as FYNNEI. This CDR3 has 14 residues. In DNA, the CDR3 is TGTGCCAGCAGTGACCCCGACAGAGTCAATGAGCAGTTCTTC. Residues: CASSDPDRVNEQFF.

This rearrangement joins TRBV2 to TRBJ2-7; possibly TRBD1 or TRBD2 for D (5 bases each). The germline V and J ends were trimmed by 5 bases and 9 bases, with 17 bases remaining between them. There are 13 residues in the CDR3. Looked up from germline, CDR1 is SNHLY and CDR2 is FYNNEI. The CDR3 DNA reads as TGTGCCAGCAGTTACAGACGGGACCAGGCGCAGTACTTC. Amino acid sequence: CASSYRRDQAQYF.

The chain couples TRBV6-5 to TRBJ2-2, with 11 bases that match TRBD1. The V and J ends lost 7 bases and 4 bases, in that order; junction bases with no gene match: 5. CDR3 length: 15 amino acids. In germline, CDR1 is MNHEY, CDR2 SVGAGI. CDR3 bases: TGTGCCAGCAAAGGACAGGGGGCAGTCACCGGGGAGCTGTTTTTT. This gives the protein CASKGQGAVTGELFF.

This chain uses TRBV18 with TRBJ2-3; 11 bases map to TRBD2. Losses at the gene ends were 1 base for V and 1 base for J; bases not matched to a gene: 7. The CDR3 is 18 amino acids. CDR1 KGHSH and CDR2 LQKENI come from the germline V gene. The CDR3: CASSPLTSGIFGTDTQYF. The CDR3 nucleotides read TGTGCCAGCTCACCACTGACTAGCGGGATCTTCGGCACAGATACGCAGTATTTT.